This T cell receptor beta chain was recovered during a study of tumor-infiltrating lymphocytes in localized non-small cell lung cancer. Study-wide context: Resected tumor was paired with non-adjacent uninvolved lung from the same patient.

About this clone itself: Its antigen is undetermined.

Findings of the study overall: T-cell fraction did not differ between immunotypes IM1 and IM2.

Assay: immunoSEQ multiplex PCR; the TCRdb copy retains only in-frame clones and omits some. The sample carries 5,500 to 7,000 clones, 76% recorded once. This CDR3 is built from 17 residues. The J segment lost 3 bases and the V segment lost 0 bases, leaving 8 bases of the junction unmatched. Sequenced: lung tumor tissue. The sequence derives from a human donor with non-small cell lung cancer. The J gene is TRBJ2-7, the V gene TRBV23-1; 10 nucleotides align to TRBD1. TRBV23-1 qualifies as an ORF whose function is uncertain. CDR3 loop: CASSQSHRQGAGYEQYF. CDR3 sequence (DNA): TGCGCCAGCAGTCAATCCCATCGACAGGGGGCGGGCTACGAGCAGTACTTC.